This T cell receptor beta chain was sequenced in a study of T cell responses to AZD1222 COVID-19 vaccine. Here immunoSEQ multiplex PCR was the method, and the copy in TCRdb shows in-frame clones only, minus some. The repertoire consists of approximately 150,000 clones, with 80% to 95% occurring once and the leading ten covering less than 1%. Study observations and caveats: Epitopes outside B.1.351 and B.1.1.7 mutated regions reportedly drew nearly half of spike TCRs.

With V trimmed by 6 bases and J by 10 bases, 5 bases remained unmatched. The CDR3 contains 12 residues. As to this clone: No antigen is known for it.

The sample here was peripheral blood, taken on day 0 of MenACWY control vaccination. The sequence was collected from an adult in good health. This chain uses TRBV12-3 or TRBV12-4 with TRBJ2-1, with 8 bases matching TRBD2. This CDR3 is CASSPRGEEQFF. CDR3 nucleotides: TGTGCCAGCAGCCCGCGGGGGGAAGAGCAGTTCTTC.